Following are 16 T cell receptor beta chains from one sample sequenced in a study of blood T cell repertoires in COVID-19. The data were produced by immunoSEQ multiplex PCR, yet TCRdb's version contains in-frame clones alone and is incomplete. Found here are roughly 200,000 clones, 75% to 85% of them singletons; the top ten hold 9.5% to 11%. The sequencing sample was made of peripheral blood. These TCRs come from a woman in her 40s with COVID-19, enrolled during active disease.

This clone was observed a single time. The rearrangement links TRBV27 to TRBJ2-7; D ambiguous. Germline assignment: CDR1 MNHEY and CDR2 SMNVEV (reference sequence). The ends were cut back, 8 bases at V and 2 bases at J, with 13 bases in the middle. There are 13 residues in the CDR3. CDR3 nucleotide sequence: TGTGCCAGCTCTGGCAATCCCGCCTACGAGCAGTACTTC. It is translated as CASSGNPAYEQYF.

V usage is TRBV21-1 and J usage is TRBJ1-4; TRBD1 was called by the table and not checked on the DNA. TRBV21-1 is tagged as a pseudogene. The CDR3 consists of 19 residues. The CDR3 nucleotides read TGTGCCAGCAGCAAGGAGGGACAGGGGTTGTCGGGGACTAATGAAAAACTGTTTTTT. Translated: CASSKEGQGLSGTNEKLFF.

The chain links TRBV11-3 to TRBJ2-5; D possibly corresponds to TRBD1 (5 bases). CDR3 length equals 15 residues. V was cut by 3 bases and J by 4 bases, with 15 bases left in between. Per the germline V gene, CDR1 is SGHNT and CDR2 is YENEEA. The CDR3 coding sequence is TGTGCCAGCAGCTTTAGGGGCGGACATTTAGAGACCCAGTACTTC. Its translation: CASSFRGGHLETQYF.

The chain employs TRBV12-5 and TRBJ2-1; maybe TRBD2 (6 bases). V lost 3 bases and J lost 10, with 19 bases in between. Germline values: CDR1 LGHNT, CDR2 FRNRAP. The CDR3 extends over 15 amino acids. The CDR3 sequence: CASGLYQAGLDEQFF. DNA for the CDR3: TGTGCTAGTGGTTTATATCAGGCGGGATTGGACGAGCAGTTCTTC.

The V call is TRBV18, the J call TRBJ2-1; D is perhaps TRBD2 (6 bases). The germline CDR1 and CDR2 sequences are KGHSH and LQKENI. CDR3 length equals 13 residues. The V and J ends lost 5 bases and 5 bases respectively, with 10 bases between them. The CDR3 sequence is CASSYPGDNEQFF. CDR3 in DNA: TGTGCCAGCTCATATCCGGGGGACAATGAGCAGTTCTTC.

This chain connects TRBV12-3 or TRBV12-4 to TRBJ1-1, with D unresolved. V was shortened by 3 bases and J by 8 bases, with 7 bases between the two germline ends. This CDR3 spans 11 amino acids. The CDR3 DNA follows: TGTGCCAGCAGTTTTAGTCCCGAAGCTTTCTTT. It is translated as CASSFSPEAFF.

This chain uses TRBV28 with TRBJ1-1, with 9 bases that match TRBD1. CDR1 MDHEN and CDR2 SYDVKM come from the germline V gene. V lost 6 bases to trimming and J lost 4 bases; unmatched junction nucleotides: 15. The CDR3 has 17 amino acids. CDR3 amino acids: CASSSPQGAVGSTEAFF. The CDR3 nucleotides are TGTGCCAGCAGCTCCCCACAGGGGGCTGTTGGGAGCACTGAAGCTTTCTTT.

The chain recombines TRBV5-6 with TRBJ1-6; D unresolved. Trimming took 3 bases from V and 10 from J, leaving 14 bases between them. Germline CDR1 and CDR2: SGHDT and YYEEEE. The CDR3 is 14 amino acids. The CDR3 DNA sequence: TGTGCCAGCAGCTCCCCTATAGCTTTGTCACCCCTCCACTTT. It translates to CASSSPIALSPLHF.

This sequence joins TRBV6-1 and TRBJ1-6; D is perhaps TRBD1 (6 bases). Germline V gene sequence: CDR1 MNHNS, CDR2 SASEGT. V was cut by 4 bases and J by 1 base, with 11 bases left in between. CDR3 length equals 16 residues. The CDR3 spells CASSVRTASYNSPLHF. CDR3 in DNA: TGTGCCAGCAGTGTCCGGACAGCATCCTATAATTCACCCCTCCACTTT.

The chain combines TRBV7-9 with TRBJ1-3, with D uncertain. V gave up 11 bases and J gave up 0 bases, with 8 bases separating them. This CDR3 spans 12 amino acids. CDR1 is SEHNR and CDR2 is FQNEAQ in the germline V gene (reference sequence). The CDR3 region is CACLASGNTIYF. The CDR3 region has the DNA TGTGCCTGTTTGGCCTCTGGAAACACCATATATTTT.

V is TRBV7-9 and J is TRBJ2-1, with 7 nucleotides matching TRBD2. V dropped 5 bases and J dropped 7; count of bases not matched to a gene: 14. Germline assignment: CDR1 SEHNR and CDR2 FQNEAQ (reference sequence). The CDR3 is 16 residues long. The CDR3 region has the DNA TGTGCCAGCAGCCGATTTGGTGGCGGGGGAGGTAATGAGCAGTTCTTC. Protein product: CASSRFGGGGGNEQFF.

The rearrangement links TRBV11-2 to TRBJ2-1, with a weak D call TRBD1 (5 bases). Per the germline V gene, CDR1 is SGHAT and CDR2 is FQNNGV. The CDR3 spans 17 residues. Deletions cut 5 bases from V and 3 bases from J, with 20 bases between. As DNA, the CDR3 is TGTGCCAGCAGCCCCAAAGTTTCAGGGCTGGGCTACAATGAGCAGTTCTTC. Translated, it gives CASSPKVSGLGYNEQFF. Full variable domain (remainder filled in from reference TRBV11-2 and TRBJ2-1): EAGVAQSPRYKIIEKRQSVAFWCNPISGHATLYWYQQILGQGPKLLIQFQNNGVVDDSQLPKDRFSAERLKGVDSTLKIQPAKLEDSAVYLCASSPKVSGLGYNEQFFGPGTRLTVL.

The chain has TRBV19 and TRBJ2-6, with D maybe TRBD1 (5 bases). CDR3 length: 17 amino acids. The germline V gene encodes CDR1 LNHDA and CDR2 SQIVND (reference sequence). V was clipped by 4 bases and J by 0 bases, with 13 bases between them. The DNA for the CDR3 is TGTGCCAGTAGTAATTCAGGGTCTCCCTCTGGGGCCAACGTCCTGACTTTC. As protein: CASSNSGSPSGANVLTF. Using reference TRBV19 and TRBJ2-6 for the parts outside the CDR3, the full variable domain is DGGITQSPKYLFRKEGQNVTLSCEQNLNHDAMYWYRQDPGQGLRLIYYSQIVNDFQKGDIAEGYSVSREKKESFPLTVTSAQKNPTAFYLCASSNSGSPSGANVLTFGAGSRLTVL.

The rearrangement joins TRBV5-4 to TRBJ2-5; 11 bases are a match to TRBD2. Germline values: CDR1 SGHNT, CDR2 YYREEE (reference sequence). The CDR3 loop spans 15 amino acids. After removal of 3 bases from V and 2 bases from J, the junction contained 3 bases not matched to a gene. CDR3 residues: CASSSGLAAQETQYF. CDR3 DNA: TGTGCCAGCAGCTCGGGACTAGCGGCTCAAGAGACCCAGTACTTC.

The chain links TRBV2 to TRBJ2-2, with 7 bases matching TRBD2. This CDR3 has 14 residues. V gave up 7 bases and J gave up 0 bases; unmatched junction bases: 2. Per the germline V gene, CDR1 is SNHLY and CDR2 is FYNNEI. The CDR3 spells CASKRDANTGELFF. The DNA for the CDR3 is TGTGCCAGCAAGCGGGACGCGAACACCGGGGAGCTGTTTTTT. The full variable domain, completed using reference TRBV2 and TRBJ2-2, is EPEVTQTPSHQVTQMGQEVILRCVPISNHLYFYWYRQILGQKVEFLVSFYNNEISEKSEIFDDQFSVERPDGSNFTLKIRSTKLEDSAMYFCASKRDANTGELFFGEGSRLTVL.

This clone was observed a handful of times. The chain has TRBV21-1 and TRBJ2-7; TRBD2 is taken as the D call from the table, unchecked against the DNA. TRBV21-1 is deemed a pseudogene. The CDR3 is 18 residues long. CDR3 sequence: CASSNGHRIRGGPDEQYV. CDR3 bases: TGTGCCAGCAGCAATGGCCACCGGATCCGGGGGGGTCCCGACGAGCAGTACGTC.